These 24 T cell receptor beta chains were sequenced from one sample in a study of T cell changes during pregnancy in multiple sclerosis. Method: immunoSEQ multiplex PCR; TCRdb's copy keeps in-frame clones and lacks some. Found here are just over 20,000 clones, around 90% of them singletons; the top ten hold roughly 5%. The input for sequencing was CD8+ T cells from peripheral blood mononuclear cells, taken in the second trimester of pregnancy. All receptors derive from a female donor in good health, enrolled as a control in a pregnancy study.

J is TRBJ1-1 and V is TRBV7-6; no reliable D call. Deletions cut 5 bases from V and 0 bases from J, with 7 bases between. The CDR3 contains 13 residues. Germline V lookup: CDR1 SGHVS, CDR2 FNYEAQ. The CDR3 sequence: CASSPLLNTEAFF. DNA for the CDR3: TGTGCCAGCAGCCCCCTTCTGAACACTGAAGCTTTCTTT. Full variable domain (missing parts from reference TRBV7-6 and TRBJ1-1): GAGVSQSPRYKVTKRGQDVALRCDPISGHVSLYWYRQALGQGPEFLTYFNYEAQQDKSGLPNDRFSAERPEGSISTLTIQRTEQRDSAMYRCASSPLLNTEAFFGQGTRLTVV.

This clone occurred once. J is TRBJ2-1 and V is TRBV21-1; the table's D call of TRBD2 was not tested on the DNA. TRBV21-1 is an annotated pseudogene. The CDR3 runs 15 residues. CDR3 protein: CASSNAGGPKYEQFF. CDR3 in DNA: TGTGCCAGCAGCAATGCGGGAGGGCCTAAGTATGAGCAGTTCTTC.

J is TRBJ2-1 and V is TRBV27; 7 nucleotides line up with TRBD2. CDR1 and CDR2 from the germline V gene are MNHEY and SMNVEV (reference sequence). After removal of 3 bases from V and 7 bases from J, the junction contained 9 bases not matched to a gene. The CDR3 loop spans 15 amino acids. The CDR3 loop reads CASSLVTGGLNEQFF. The CDR3 bases are TGTGCCAGCAGTTTGGTGACGGGGGGTTTAAATGAGCAGTTCTTC.

J is TRBJ1-1 and V is TRBV28; 9 bases are a match to TRBD1. The germline V gene encodes CDR1 MDHEN and CDR2 SYDVKM. Trimming at V came to 2 bases and at J to 3 bases, leaving 13 bases not matched to a gene. The CDR3 runs to 18 residues. The CDR3 DNA follows: TGTGCCAGCAGTTTAAAGGGACAGGGCGTACAGATGTACACTGAAGCTTTCTTT. Protein: CASSLKGQGVQMYTEAFF. Supplemented by reference TRBV28 and TRBJ1-1, the full variable domain reads DVKVTQSSRYLVKRTGEKVFLECVQDMDHENMFWYRQDPGLGLRLIYFSYDVKMKEKGDIPEGYSVSREKKERFSLILESASTNQTSMYLCASSLKGQGVQMYTEAFFGQGTRLTVV.

This clone was found a few times. This chain joins TRBV23-1 and TRBJ1-5; D is possibly TRBD1 (5 bases). Being an ORF, TRBV23-1 has a function that is uncertain. This CDR3 comprises 15 residues. Deletions cut 0 bases from V and 6 bases from J, with 12 bases between. CDR3 bases: TGCGCCAGCAGTCAATCATTAGGGGAAGGTCAGCCCCAGCATTTT. Its protein product is CASSQSLGEGQPQHF.

V usage is TRBV19 and J usage is TRBJ2-3, with D perhaps TRBD2 (5 bases). This CDR3 contains 14 residues. The V end was cut by 8 bases, the J end by 0 bases, with 12 bases between. Germline CDR1 is LNHDA and CDR2 is SQIVND (reference sequence). CDR3 nucleotide sequence: TGTGCCAGTGAGAGCGGAACTAGCACAGATACGCAGTATTTT. This gives the protein CASESGTSTDTQYF. Supplemented by reference TRBV19 and TRBJ2-3, the full variable domain reads DGGITQSPKYLFRKEGQNVTLSCEQNLNHDAMYWYRQDPGQGLRLIYYSQIVNDFQKGDIAEGYSVSREKKESFPLTVTSAQKNPTAFYLCASESGTSTDTQYFGPGTRLTVL.

The chain joins TRBV5-1 to TRBJ2-6; maybe TRBD2 (6 bases). This CDR3 comprises 17 residues. Between the trimmed V and J ends, which lost 4 bases and 0 bases, there was a span of 14 bases. Germline V gives CDR1 SGHRS, CDR2 YFSETQ. The CDR3 is CASSPWGDLSGANVLTF. CDR3 DNA: TGCGCCAGCAGCCCCTGGGGGGACCTCTCTGGGGCCAACGTCCTGACTTTC.

The CDR3: CASSPSGGGSYNEQFF. The CDR3 DNA is TGTGCCAGCAGCCCATCAGGGGGCGGGTCCTACAATGAGCAGTTCTTC. The chain recombines TRBV7-9 with TRBJ2-1, with 8 bases lining up with TRBD1. V was pared by 5 bases and J by 1 base, with 7 bases of the junction left unmatched. The CDR3 totals 16 residues. Germline V gene data show CDR1 as SEHNR and CDR2 as FQNEAQ (reference sequence).

V is TRBV5-1 and J is TRBJ2-1; a possible D gene is TRBD2 (6 bases). Per germline, CDR1 SGHRS and CDR2 YFSETQ. V lost 0 bases and J lost 8, with 15 bases in between. The CDR3 is made up of 15 amino acids. The CDR3 region is CASSLVADYGDEQFF. In nucleotides, the CDR3 is TGCGCCAGCAGCTTGGTGGCGGACTACGGGGATGAGCAGTTCTTC. Full variable domain (rest looked up from reference TRBV5-1 and TRBJ2-1): KAGVTQTPRYLIKTRGQQVTLSCSPISGHRSVSWYQQTPGQGLQFLFEYFSETQRNKGNFPGRFSGRQFSNSRSEMNVSTLELGDSALYLCASSLVADYGDEQFFGPGTRLTVL.

This clone was observed once. The chain employs TRBV6-5 and TRBJ2-1; no reliable D call. Looked up from germline, CDR1 is MNHEY and CDR2 is SVGAGI. V lost 2 bases to trimming and J lost 7 bases, with 12 bases between them. The CDR3 loop spans 14 amino acids. This CDR3 reads CASSYNSPLNEQFF. As DNA, the CDR3 is TGTGCCAGCAGTTACAATAGTCCTTTGAATGAGCAGTTCTTC.

V is TRBV30 and J is TRBJ2-7; the match to TRBD2 covers 7 bases. Germline V gives CDR1 GTSNPN, CDR2 SVGIG (reference sequence). The CDR3 sequence is 13 residues long. Trimming cost V 0 bases and J 3 bases; bases outside gene matches: 2. In DNA, the CDR3 is TGTGCCTGGAGTGTAAGCGGGATCTACGAGCAGTACTTC. As protein: CAWSVSGIYEQYF.

CDR3 residues: CATSRDGRAMNNEQFF. The CDR3 DNA is TGTGCCACCAGCAGAGATGGGAGGGCCATGAACAATGAGCAGTTCTTC. This chain connects TRBV15 to TRBJ2-1, with 7 nucleotides matching TRBD2. The CDR3 is 16 residues long. Germline V gives CDR1 LNHNV, CDR2 YYDKDF (reference sequence). V trimming: 0 bases; J trimming: 5 bases; junction bases outside the gene matches: 7.

The sample holds one count of this clone. The chain links TRBV28 to TRBJ2-7, with TRBD2 identical over 15 bases. The J segment lost 5 bases and the V segment lost 7 bases, leaving 12 bases of the junction unmatched. Germline CDR1 and CDR2: MDHEN and SYDVKM. CDR3 length equals 17 residues. CDR3 DNA: TGTGCCAGCACCCCCCTTGGACTAGCGGGAGGGAGTGACGAGCAGTACTTC. Translating it yields CASTPLGLAGGSDEQYF.

The chain employs TRBV29-1 and TRBJ2-7; 7 positions agree with TRBD1. V lost 6 bases and J lost 0; bases outside the gene matches: 8. Germline V gives CDR1 SQVTM, CDR2 ANQGSEA. This CDR3 is 14 amino acids long. CDR3 bases: TGCAGCGTGACAGGGAACCCCCGCTCCTACGAGCAGTACTTC. This codes for CSVTGNPRSYEQYF.

CDR3 amino acids: CSVSELREVETQYF. CDR3 in DNA: TGCAGCGTTAGTGAGTTGCGGGAAGTTGAGACCCAGTACTTC. The J gene is TRBJ2-5, the V gene TRBV29-1; a possible D gene is TRBD2 (6 bases). Germline lookup yields CDR1 SQVTM and CDR2 ANQGSEA. V was shortened by 5 bases and J by 5 bases, with 18 bases between the two germline ends. The length of the CDR3 is 14 residues.

This chain joins TRBV9 and TRBJ2-7; D gene ambiguous. The CDR3 has 14 residues. The ends were cut back, 0 bases at V and 4 bases at J, with 11 bases in the middle. In germline, CDR1 is SGDLS, CDR2 YYNGEE. As DNA, the CDR3 is TGTGCCAGCAGCGTAGGCCTCGGCGGATACGAGCAGTACTTC. Protein sequence: CASSVGLGGYEQYF.

V is TRBV6-5 and J is TRBJ2-7, with 9 nucleotides matching TRBD1. The V gene's germline CDR1 is MNHEY and CDR2 SVGAGI. The CDR3 length is 13 residues. The V and J ends lost 5 bases and 2 bases, in that order; junction bases with no gene match: 1. CDR3 nucleotide sequence: TGTGCCAGCAGTCGGACAGGGGCCTACGAGCAGTACTTC. Translating it yields CASSRTGAYEQYF.

This sequence joins TRBV7-3 and TRBJ2-1; 8 positions agree with TRBD2. This CDR3 has 16 amino acids. CDR1 is SGHTA and CDR2 is FQGTGA in the germline V gene. Losses at the gene ends were 6 bases for V and 4 bases for J; bases not matched to a gene: 11. CDR3 DNA: TGTGCCAGCAGGAGCCAGCGGGGGATCCTTTACAATGAGCAGTTCTTC. It is translated as CASRSQRGILYNEQFF.

The J gene is TRBJ2-1, the V gene TRBV4-1; weak D call: TRBD2 (7 bases). CDR1 and CDR2 (germline): MGHRA, YSYEKL. The CDR3 runs 13 residues. Deletions cut 0 bases from V and 9 bases from J, with 9 bases between. CDR3 sequence reads: CASSQEGGGEQFF. The CDR3 coding sequence is TGCGCCAGCAGCCAAGAAGGGGGGGGTGAGCAGTTCTTC.

This rearrangement joins TRBV19 to TRBJ2-4; D may be TRBD1 (6 bases). Trimming pared 4 bases from V and 6 bases from J, leaving 19 bases between. Germline V gene data show CDR1 as LNHDA and CDR2 as SQIVND (reference sequence). CDR3 length: 16 residues. CDR3 region: CASSKDRDLQGNIQYF. The CDR3 region has the DNA TGTGCCAGTAGTAAAGACCGGGACCTACAGGGAAACATTCAGTACTTC.

The V and J genes are TRBV14 and TRBJ1-5; D call uncertain. Trimming cost V 10 bases and J 2 bases, with 18 bases left between them. The CDR3 loop spans 15 amino acids. Germline values: CDR1 SGHDN, CDR2 FVKESK. CDR3 DNA: TGTGCCAACAACGGAGATCCAGTCGGCAATCAGCCCCAGCATTTT. It translates to CANNGDPVGNQPQHF.

The V gene is TRBV16, the J gene TRBJ1-1; 7 nucleotides match TRBD1. CDR3 length equals 13 residues. CDR1 is KGHSY and CDR2 is FQNENV in the germline V gene. V lost 4 bases and J lost 4; bases outside the gene matches: 3. The CDR3 loop reads CASSPDRTTEAFF. Written as DNA, the CDR3 is TGTGCCAGCAGCCCGGACAGGACCACTGAAGCTTTCTTT.

The chain joins TRBV7-2 to TRBJ1-3; maybe TRBD1 (6 bases). V was cut by 1 base and J by 4 bases, with 14 bases left in between. This CDR3 contains 16 residues. The germline V gene has CDR1 SGHTA and CDR2 FQGNSA. CDR3 protein: CASSLVGGAIGNTIYF. The CDR3 DNA follows: TGTGCCAGCAGCTTAGTTGGGGGCGCGATAGGAAACACCATATATTTT.

The V call is TRBV11-3, the J call TRBJ1-1; TRBD1 aligns across 8 bases. CDR1 is SGHNT, CDR2 YENEEA, per germline. The trim removed 1 base at V and 11 bases at J, leaving 6 bases unmatched. The CDR3 sequence is 13 residues long. The CDR3, as DNA: TGTGCCAGCAGCTTAGTGCAGGGGGCTTATGCTTTCTTT. Its translation is CASSLVQGAYAFF.